The clone carrying this T cell receptor beta chain was found many times. Its specificity is unknown. The sample is drawn from a study of T cells in Graves' hyperthyroidism and ophthalmopathy. Amplified TCR beta CDR3 regions came from RNA transcripts. The HTBI primer set served for first-round RT-PCR of the TCR CDR3. TCRdb re-analysed the multiplex PCR reads in MiXCR, keeping a single row per CDR3 protein. The data contain roughly 380,000 distinct CDR3 sequences, around 18% of them singletons. V was pared by 6 bases and J by 2 bases, with 7 bases of the junction left unmatched. In germline, CDR1 is MNHNS, CDR2 SASEGT. This CDR3 has 16 residues. Study-wide points: Before onset, ophthalmopathy was predicted by the model a median 6.5 months earlier. Most thyroid clonotypes that were expanded above 0.001 also turned up in blood.

Disease duration was under 3 months in the ophthalmopathy patients, who also had a Clinical Activity Score of at least 3 and a NOSPECS grade of at least 4. The authors obtained PBMCs from more than 9.5 ml of fresh peripheral blood. The origin of this receptor is a woman in her 40s with Graves' ophthalmopathy. The specimen was blood. V and J are TRBV6-1 and TRBJ2-2, with 9 bases that match TRBD1. CDR3 DNA: TGTGCCAGCAGCGACCCGGGACAGGGTAACACCGGGGAGCTGTTTTTT. Its protein product is CASSDPGQGNTGELFF.